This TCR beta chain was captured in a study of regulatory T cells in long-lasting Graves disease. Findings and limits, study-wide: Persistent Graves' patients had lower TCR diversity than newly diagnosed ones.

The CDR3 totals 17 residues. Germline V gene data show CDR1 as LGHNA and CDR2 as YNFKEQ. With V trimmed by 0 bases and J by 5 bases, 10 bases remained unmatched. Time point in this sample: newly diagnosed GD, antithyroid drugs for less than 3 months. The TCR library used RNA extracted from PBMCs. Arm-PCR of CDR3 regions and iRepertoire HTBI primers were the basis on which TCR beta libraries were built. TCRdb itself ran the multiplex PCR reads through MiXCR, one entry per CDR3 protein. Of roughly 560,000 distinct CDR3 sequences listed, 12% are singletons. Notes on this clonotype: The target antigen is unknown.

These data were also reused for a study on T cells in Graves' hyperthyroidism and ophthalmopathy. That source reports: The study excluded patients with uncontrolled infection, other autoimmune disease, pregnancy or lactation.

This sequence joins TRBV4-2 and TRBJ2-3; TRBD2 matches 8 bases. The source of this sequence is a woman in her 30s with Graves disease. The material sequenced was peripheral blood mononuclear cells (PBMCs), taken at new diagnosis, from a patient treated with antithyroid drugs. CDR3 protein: CASSQEFNSGRGDTQYF. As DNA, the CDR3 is TGTGCCAGCAGCCAAGAATTTAACAGCGGGAGAGGAGATACGCAGTATTTT.